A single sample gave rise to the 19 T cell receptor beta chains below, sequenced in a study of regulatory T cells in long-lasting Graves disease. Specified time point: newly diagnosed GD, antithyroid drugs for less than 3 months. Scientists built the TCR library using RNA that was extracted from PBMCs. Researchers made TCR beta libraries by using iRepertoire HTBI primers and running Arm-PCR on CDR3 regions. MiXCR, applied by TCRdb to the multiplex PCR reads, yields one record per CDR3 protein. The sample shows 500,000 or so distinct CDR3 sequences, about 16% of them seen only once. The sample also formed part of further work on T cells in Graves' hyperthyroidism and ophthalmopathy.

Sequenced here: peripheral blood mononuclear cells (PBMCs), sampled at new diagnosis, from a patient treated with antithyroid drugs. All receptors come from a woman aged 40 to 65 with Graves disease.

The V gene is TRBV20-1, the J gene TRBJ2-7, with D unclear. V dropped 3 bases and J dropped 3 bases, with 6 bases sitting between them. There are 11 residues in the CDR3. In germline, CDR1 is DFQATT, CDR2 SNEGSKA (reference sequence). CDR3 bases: TGCAGTGCTAGTCAGCTCTACGAGCAGTACTTC. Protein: CSASQLYEQYF.

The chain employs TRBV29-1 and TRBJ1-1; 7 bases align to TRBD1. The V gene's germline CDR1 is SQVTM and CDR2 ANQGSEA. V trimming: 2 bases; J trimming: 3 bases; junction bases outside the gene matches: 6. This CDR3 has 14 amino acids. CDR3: CSVERTGVHTEAFF. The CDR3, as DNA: TGCAGCGTTGAACGGACAGGCGTTCACACTGAAGCTTTCTTT.

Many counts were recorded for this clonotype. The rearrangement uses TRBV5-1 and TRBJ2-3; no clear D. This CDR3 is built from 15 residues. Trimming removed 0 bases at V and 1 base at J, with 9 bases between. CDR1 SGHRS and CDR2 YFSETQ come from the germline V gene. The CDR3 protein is CASSLDGIRTDTQYF. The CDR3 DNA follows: TGCGCCAGCAGCTTGGACGGAATTCGCACAGATACGCAGTATTTT.

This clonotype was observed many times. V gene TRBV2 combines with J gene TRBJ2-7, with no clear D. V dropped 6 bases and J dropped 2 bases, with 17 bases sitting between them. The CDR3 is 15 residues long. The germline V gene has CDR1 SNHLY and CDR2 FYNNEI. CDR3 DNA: TGTGCCAGCAGCGCCTCGCCGGGTTTTGCCTACGAGCAGTACTTC. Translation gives CASSASPGFAYEQYF.

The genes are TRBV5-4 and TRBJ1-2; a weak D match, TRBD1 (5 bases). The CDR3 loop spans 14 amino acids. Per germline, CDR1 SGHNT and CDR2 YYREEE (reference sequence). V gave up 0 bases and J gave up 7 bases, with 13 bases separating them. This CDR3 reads CASSLAGGGGGYTF. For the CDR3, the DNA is TGTGCCAGCAGCTTGGCGGGGGGAGGAGGTGGCTACACCTTC.

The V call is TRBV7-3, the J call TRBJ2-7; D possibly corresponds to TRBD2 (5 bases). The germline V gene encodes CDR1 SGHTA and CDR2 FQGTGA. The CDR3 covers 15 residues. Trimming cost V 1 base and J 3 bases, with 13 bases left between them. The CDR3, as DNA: TGTGCCAGCAGCTTAATGGGAGCTAAAAACTACGAGCAGTACTTC. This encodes CASSLMGAKNYEQYF.

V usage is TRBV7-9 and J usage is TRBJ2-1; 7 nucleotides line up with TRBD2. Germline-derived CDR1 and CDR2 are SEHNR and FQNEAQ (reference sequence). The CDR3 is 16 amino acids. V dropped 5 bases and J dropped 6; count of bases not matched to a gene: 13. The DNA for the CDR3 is TGTGCCAGCAGCGTAAGCGGGGACCCTGCAGGCAATGAGCAGTTCTTC. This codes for CASSVSGDPAGNEQFF.

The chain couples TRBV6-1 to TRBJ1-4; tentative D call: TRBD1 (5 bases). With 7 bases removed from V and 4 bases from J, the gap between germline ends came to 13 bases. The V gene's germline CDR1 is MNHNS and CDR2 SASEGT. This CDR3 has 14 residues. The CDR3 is CASKPRDDNEKLFF. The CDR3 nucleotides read TGTGCCAGCAAACCCCGGGACGATAATGAAAAACTGTTTTTT.

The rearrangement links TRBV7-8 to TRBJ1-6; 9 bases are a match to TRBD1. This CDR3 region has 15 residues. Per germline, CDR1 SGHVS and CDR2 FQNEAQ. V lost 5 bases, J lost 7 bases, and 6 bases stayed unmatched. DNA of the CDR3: TGTGCCAGCAGCGCACGACAGGGGGAGAATTCACCCCTCCACTTT. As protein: CASSARQGENSPLHF.

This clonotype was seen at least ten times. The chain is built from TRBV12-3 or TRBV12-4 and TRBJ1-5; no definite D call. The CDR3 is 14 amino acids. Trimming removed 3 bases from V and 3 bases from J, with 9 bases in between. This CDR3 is CASSLPGSNQPQHF. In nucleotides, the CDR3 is TGTGCCAGCAGTTTGCCTGGTTCCAATCAGCCCCAGCATTTT.

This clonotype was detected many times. CDR3 DNA: TGTGCCAGCAGCCCCCTGGGGACTAGCGGGGGGAATGAGCAGTTCTTC. Translating it yields CASSPLGTSGGNEQFF. V is TRBV3-1 and J is TRBJ2-1; 15 bases fit TRBD2. The germline V gene encodes CDR1 LGHDT and CDR2 YNNKEL (reference sequence). This CDR3 has 16 residues. The J segment lost 7 bases and the V segment lost 4 bases, leaving 5 bases of the junction unmatched.

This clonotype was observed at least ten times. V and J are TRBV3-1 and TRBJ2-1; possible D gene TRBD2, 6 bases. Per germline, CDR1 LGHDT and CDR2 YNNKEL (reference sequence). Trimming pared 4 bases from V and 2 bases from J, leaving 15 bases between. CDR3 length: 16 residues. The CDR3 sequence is CASSRSMGGTYNEQFF. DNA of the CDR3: TGTGCCAGCAGCCGATCAATGGGAGGCACCTACAATGAGCAGTTCTTC.

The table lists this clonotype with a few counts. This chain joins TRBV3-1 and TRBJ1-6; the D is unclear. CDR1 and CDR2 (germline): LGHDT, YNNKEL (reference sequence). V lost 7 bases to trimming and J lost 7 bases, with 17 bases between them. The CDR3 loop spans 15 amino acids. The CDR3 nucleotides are TGTGCCAGCAACTCAAGGCACAGCGAGAATTCACCCCTCCACTTT. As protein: CASNSRHSENSPLHF.

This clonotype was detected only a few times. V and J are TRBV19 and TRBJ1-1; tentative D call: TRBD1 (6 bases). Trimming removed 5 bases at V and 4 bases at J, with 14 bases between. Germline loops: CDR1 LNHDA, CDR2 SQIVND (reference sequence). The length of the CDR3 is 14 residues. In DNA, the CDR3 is TGTGCCAGTAGTGCCCACAGGGTGGGCACTGAAGCTTTCTTT. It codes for CASSAHRVGTEAFF.

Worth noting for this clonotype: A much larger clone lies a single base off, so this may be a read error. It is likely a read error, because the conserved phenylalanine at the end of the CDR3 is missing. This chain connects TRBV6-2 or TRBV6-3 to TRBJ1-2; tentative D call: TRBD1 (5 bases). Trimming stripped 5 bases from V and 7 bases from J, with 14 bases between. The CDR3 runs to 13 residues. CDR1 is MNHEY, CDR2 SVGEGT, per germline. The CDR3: CASSVPSRAGYTS. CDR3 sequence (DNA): TGTGCCAGCAGTGTCCCCTCCAGGGCTGGCTACACCTCC.

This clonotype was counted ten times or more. This CDR3 reads CASRTSTGEAFF. The CDR3 DNA reads TGTGCCAGCAGAACTTCGACAGGGGAAGCTTTCTTT. The chain recombines TRBV6-1 with TRBJ1-1; 7 bases align to TRBD1. This CDR3 has 12 residues. Germline V CDR1 and CDR2: MNHNS, SASEGT. The V and J ends lost 6 bases and 8 bases, in that order; junction bases with no gene match: 6.

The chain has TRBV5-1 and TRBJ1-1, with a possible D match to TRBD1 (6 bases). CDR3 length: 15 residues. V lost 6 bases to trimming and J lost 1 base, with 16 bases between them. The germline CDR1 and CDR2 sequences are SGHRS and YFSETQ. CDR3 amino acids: CASTSRGGKNTEAFF. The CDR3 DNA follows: TGCGCCAGCACTTCGAGAGGGGGGAAGAACACTGAAGCTTTCTTT.

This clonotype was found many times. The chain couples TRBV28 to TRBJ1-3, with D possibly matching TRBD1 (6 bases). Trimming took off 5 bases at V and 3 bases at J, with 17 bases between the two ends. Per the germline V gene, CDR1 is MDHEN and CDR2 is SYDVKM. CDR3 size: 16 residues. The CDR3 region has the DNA TGTGCCAGCAGTCAATGGACAGAATATCGTGGAAACACCATATATTTT. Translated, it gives CASSQWTEYRGNTIYF.

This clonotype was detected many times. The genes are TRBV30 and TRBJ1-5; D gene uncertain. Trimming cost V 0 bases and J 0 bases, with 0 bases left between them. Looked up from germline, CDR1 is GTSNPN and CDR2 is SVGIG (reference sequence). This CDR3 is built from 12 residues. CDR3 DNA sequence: TGTGCCTGGAGTGTTAGCAATCAGCCCCAGCATTTT. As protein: CAWSVSNQPQHF.